The source of this T cell receptor beta chain is a study of Ad26.COV2.S vaccination and SARS-CoV-2 variants. Study-wide background: The trial was COV1001 and the donor's arm was Ad26.COV2.S. Whole-study results and caveats: Ad26.COV2.S recipients had broader spike-specific TCRs (P = 0.0014). Reportedly, spike-specific CD8+ and CD4+ T cell responses achieved substantial breadth once vaccination had taken place.

The germline V gene encodes CDR1 WSHSY and CDR2 SAAADI. V lost 6 bases and J lost 7; bases outside the gene matches: 9. The CDR3 has 15 residues. Indicated treatment: some 20 received Ad26.COV2.S at low or high dose, single or two shots; 5 received placebo; per-sample allocation not given. Vaccine and placebo recipients were sampled on day 63 after the first injection. Spike of the Wuhan-strain SARS-CoV-2 was expressed by an Ad26 vector, which formed the vaccine. Method: immunoSEQ multiplex PCR; TCRdb's copy keeps in-frame clones and lacks some. The sample holds around 450,000 clones, 90% seen once. On this clone: What it recognizes is unknown.

This chain joins TRBV10-2 and TRBJ1-6; the match to TRBD1 covers 7 bases. This clonotype was obtained from a person between 18 and 65 years old who received the Ad26.COV2.S COVID-19 vaccine or a placebo. The starting material was peripheral blood, obtained in a trial of Ad26.COV2.S vaccine versus placebo. CDR3 DNA: TGCGCCAGCAGCTGGCTACAGGGGACCAATTCACCCCTCCACTTT. As protein: CASSWLQGTNSPLHF.